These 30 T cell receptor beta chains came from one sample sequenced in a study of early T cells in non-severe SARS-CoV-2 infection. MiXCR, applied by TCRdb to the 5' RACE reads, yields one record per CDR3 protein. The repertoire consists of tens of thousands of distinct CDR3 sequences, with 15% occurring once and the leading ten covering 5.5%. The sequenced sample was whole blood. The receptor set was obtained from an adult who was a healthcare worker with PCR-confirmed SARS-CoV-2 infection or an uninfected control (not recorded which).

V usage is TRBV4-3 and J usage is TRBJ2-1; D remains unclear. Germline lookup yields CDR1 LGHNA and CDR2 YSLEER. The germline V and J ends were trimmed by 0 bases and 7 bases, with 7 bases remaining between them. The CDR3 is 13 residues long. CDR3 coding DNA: TGCGCCAGCAGCCAAGATCAGTGGAATGAGCAGTTCTTC. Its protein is CASSQDQWNEQFF.

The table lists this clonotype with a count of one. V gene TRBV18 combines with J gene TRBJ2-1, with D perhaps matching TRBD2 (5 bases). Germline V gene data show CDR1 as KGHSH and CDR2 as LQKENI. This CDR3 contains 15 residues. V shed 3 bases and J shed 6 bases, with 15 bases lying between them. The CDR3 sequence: CASSPRNRDPNEQFF. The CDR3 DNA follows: TGTGCCAGCTCACCCCGTAATCGGGATCCCAATGAGCAGTTCTTC.

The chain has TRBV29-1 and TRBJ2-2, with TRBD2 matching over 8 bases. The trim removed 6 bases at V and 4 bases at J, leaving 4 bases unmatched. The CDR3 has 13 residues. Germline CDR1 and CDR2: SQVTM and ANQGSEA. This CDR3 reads CSVRGGSTGELFF. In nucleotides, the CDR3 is TGCAGCGTACGGGGGGGCTCCACCGGGGAGCTGTTTTTT.

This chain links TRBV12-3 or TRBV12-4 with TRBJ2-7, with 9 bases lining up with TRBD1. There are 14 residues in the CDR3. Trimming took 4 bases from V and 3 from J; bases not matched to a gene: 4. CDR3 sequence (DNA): TGTGCCAGCAGTTACAGGGGGCGCATCTACGAGCAGTACTTC. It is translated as CASSYRGRIYEQYF.

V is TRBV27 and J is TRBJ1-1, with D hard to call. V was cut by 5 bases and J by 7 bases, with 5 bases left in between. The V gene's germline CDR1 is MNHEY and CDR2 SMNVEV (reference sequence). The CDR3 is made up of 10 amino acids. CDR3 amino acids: CASSAHEAFF. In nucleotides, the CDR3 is TGTGCCAGCAGTGCCCATGAAGCTTTCTTT.

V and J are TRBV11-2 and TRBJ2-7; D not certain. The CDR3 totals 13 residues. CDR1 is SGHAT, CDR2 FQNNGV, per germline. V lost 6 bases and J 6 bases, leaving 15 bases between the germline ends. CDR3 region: CASRAIQKGEQYF. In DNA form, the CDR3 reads TGTGCCAGCAGGGCCATTCAAAAGGGCGAGCAGTACTTC.

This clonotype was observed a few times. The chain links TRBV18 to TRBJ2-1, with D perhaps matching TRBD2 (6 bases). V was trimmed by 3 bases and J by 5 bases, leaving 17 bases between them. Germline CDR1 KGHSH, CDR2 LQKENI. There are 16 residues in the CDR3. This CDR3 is CASSPYRQRVNNEQFF. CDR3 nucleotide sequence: TGTGCCAGCTCACCTTATCGTCAGCGGGTGAACAATGAGCAGTTCTTC.

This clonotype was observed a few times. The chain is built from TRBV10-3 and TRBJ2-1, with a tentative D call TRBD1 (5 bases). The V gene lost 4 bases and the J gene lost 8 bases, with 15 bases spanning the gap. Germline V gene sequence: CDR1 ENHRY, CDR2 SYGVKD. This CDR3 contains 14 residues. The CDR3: CAISGGHSIHEQFF. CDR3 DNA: TGTGCCATCAGTGGTGGACACAGTATCCATGAGCAGTTCTTC.

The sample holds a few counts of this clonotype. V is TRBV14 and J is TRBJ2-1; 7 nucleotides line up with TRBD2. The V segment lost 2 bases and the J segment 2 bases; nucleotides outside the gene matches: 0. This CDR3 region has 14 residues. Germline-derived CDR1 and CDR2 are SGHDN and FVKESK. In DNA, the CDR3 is TGTGCCAGCAGCCAACGGGGGGCCTACAATGAGCAGTTCTTC. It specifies CASSQRGAYNEQFF.

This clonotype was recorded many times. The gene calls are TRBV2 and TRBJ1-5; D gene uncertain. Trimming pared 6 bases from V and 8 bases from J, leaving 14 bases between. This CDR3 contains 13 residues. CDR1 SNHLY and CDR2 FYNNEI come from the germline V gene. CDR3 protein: CASSAGFDEPQHF. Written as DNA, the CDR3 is TGTGCCAGCAGCGCAGGTTTCGATGAGCCCCAGCATTTT. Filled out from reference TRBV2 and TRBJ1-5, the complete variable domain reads EPEVTQTPSHQVTQMGQEVILRCVPISNHLYFYWYRQILGQKVEFLVSFYNNEISEKSEIFDDQFSVERPDGSNFTLKIRSTKLEDSAMYFCASSAGFDEPQHFGDGTRLSIL.

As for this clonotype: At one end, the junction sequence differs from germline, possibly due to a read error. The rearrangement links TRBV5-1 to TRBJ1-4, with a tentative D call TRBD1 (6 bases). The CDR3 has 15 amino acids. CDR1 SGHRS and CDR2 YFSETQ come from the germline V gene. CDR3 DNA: TGCACCAGCAGCTTACAGGACAGTTTGCATGAAAAACTGTTTTTT. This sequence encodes CTSSLQDSLHEKLFF.

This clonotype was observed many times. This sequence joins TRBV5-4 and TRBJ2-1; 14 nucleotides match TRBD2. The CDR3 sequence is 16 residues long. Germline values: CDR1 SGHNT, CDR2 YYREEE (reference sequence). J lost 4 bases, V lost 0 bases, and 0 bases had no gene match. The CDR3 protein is CASSLGTSGRYNEQFF. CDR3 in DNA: TGTGCCAGCAGCTTGGGGACTAGCGGGAGGTACAATGAGCAGTTCTTC.

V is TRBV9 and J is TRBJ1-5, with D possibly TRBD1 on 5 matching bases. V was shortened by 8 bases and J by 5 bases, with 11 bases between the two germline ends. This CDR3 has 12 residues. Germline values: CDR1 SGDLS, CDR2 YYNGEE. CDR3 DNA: TGTGCCAGTAGCCGGGGCGATCAGCCCCAGCATTTT. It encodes CASSRGDQPQHF.

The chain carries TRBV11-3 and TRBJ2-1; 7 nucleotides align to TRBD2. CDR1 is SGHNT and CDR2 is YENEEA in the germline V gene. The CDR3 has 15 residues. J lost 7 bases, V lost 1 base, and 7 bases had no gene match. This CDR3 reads CASSLGLAATNEQFF. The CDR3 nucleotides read TGTGCCAGCAGCTTAGGGCTAGCGGCCACTAATGAGCAGTTCTTC.

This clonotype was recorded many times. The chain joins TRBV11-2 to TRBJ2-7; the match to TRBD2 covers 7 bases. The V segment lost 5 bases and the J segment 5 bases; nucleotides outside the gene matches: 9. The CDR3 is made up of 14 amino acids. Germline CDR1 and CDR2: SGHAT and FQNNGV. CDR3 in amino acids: CASSPVGLVHEQYF. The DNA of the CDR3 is TGTGCCAGCAGCCCCGTCGGACTAGTTCACGAGCAGTACTTC.

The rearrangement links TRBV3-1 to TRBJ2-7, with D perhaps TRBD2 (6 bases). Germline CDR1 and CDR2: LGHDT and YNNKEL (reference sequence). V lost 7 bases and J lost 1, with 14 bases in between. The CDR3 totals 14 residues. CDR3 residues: CASKPDGSSYEQYF. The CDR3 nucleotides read TGTGCCAGCAAACCAGACGGGAGTTCCTACGAGCAGTACTTC.

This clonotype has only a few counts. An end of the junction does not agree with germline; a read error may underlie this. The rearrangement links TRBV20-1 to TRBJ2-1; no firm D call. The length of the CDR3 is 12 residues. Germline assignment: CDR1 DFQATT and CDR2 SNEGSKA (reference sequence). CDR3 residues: CKTEVPYNEQFF. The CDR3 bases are TGTAAAACAGAAGTCCCGTACAATGAGCAGTTCTTC.

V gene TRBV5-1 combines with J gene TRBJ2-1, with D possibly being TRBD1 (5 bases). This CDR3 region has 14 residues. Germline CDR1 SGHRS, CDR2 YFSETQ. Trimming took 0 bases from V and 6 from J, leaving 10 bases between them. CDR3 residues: CASSLVARVNEQFF. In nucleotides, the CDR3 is TGCGCCAGCAGCTTGGTGGCCAGGGTCAATGAGCAGTTCTTC. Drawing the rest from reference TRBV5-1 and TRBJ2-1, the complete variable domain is KAGVTQTPRYLIKTRGQQVTLSCSPISGHRSVSWYQQTPGQGLQFLFEYFSETQRNKGNFPGRFSGRQFSNSRSEMNVSTLELGDSALYLCASSLVARVNEQFFGPGTRLTVL.

CDR3 sequence reads: CASSERLRTGELFF. DNA for the CDR3: TGCGCCAGCAGTGAGAGGCTCCGTACCGGGGAGCTGTTTTTT. The rearrangement uses TRBV10-1 and TRBJ2-2; D not certain. V was trimmed by 2 bases and J by 5 bases, leaving 9 bases between them. This CDR3 has 14 amino acids. Germline loops: CDR1 WNHNN, CDR2 SYGVQD (reference sequence).

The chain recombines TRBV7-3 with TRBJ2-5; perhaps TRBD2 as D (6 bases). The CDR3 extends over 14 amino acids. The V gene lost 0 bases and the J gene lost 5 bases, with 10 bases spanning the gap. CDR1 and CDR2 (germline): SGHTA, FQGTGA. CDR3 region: CASSLTRTTETQYF. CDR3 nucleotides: TGTGCCAGCAGCTTAACTCGGACTACGGAGACCCAGTACTTC.

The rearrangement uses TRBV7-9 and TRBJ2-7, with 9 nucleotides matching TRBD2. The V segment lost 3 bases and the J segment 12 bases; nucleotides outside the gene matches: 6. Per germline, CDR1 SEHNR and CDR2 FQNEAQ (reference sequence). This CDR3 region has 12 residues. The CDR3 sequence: CASSFGAGGLYF. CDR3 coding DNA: TGTGCCAGCAGCTTTGGAGCGGGAGGTCTGTACTTC. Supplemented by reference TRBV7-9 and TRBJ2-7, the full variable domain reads DTGVSQNPRHKITKRGQNVTFRCDPISEHNRLYWYRQTLGQGPEFLTYFQNEAQLEKSRLLSDRFSAERPKGSFSTLEIQRTEQGDSAMYLCASSFGAGGLYFGPGTRLTVT.

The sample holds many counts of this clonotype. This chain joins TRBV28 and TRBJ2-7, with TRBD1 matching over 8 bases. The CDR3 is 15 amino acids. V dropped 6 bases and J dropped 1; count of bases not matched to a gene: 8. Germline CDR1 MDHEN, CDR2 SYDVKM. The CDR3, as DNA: TGTGCCAGCAGGTCTTTCCGGGACAGGTCCTACGAGCAGTACTTC. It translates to CASRSFRDRSYEQYF.

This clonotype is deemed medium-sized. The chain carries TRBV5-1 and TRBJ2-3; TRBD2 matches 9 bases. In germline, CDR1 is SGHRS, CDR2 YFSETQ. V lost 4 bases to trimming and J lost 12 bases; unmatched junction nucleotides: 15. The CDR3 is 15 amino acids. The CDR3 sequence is CASSDSGSPRQGQYF. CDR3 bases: TGCGCCAGCAGCGATAGCGGGAGTCCACGGCAGGGTCAGTATTTT. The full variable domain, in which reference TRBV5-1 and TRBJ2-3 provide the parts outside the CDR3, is KAGVTQTPRYLIKTRGQQVTLSCSPISGHRSVSWYQQTPGQGLQFLFEYFSETQRNKGNFPGRFSGRQFSNSRSEMNVSTLELGDSALYLCASSDSGSPRQGQYFGPGTRLTVL.

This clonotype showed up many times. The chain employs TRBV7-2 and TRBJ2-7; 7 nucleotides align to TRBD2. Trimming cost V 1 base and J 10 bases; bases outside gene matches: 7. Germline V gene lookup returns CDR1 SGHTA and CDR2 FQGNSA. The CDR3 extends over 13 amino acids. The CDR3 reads CASSLGGGEDQYF. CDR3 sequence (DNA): TGTGCCAGCAGCTTAGGGGGAGGGGAGGATCAGTACTTC. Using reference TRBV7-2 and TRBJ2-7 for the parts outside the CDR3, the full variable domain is GAGVSQSPSNKVTEKGKDVELRCDPISGHTALYWYRQSLGQGLEFLIYFQGNSAPDKSGLPSDRFSAERTGGSVSTLTIQRTQQEDSAVYLCASSLGGGEDQYFGPGTRLTVT.

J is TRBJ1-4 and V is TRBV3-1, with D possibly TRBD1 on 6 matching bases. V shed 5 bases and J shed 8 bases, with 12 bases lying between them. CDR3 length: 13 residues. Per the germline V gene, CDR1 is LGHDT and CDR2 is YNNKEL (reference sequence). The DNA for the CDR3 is TGTGCCAGCAGCTTTCGGACAGAGGAAAAACTGTTTTTT. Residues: CASSFRTEEKLFF.

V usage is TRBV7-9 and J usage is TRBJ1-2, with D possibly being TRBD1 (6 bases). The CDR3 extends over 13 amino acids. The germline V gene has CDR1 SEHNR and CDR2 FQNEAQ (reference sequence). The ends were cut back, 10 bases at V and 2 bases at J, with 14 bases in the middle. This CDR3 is CATAGQENYGYTF. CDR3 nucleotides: TGTGCCACAGCGGGACAAGAAAACTATGGCTACACCTTC.

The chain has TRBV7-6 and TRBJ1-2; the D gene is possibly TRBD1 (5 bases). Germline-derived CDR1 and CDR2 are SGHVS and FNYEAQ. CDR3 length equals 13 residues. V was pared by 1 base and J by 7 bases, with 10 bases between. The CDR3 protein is CASSLGPTAGYTF. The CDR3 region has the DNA TGTGCCAGCAGCTTAGGACCGACAGCTGGCTACACCTTC.

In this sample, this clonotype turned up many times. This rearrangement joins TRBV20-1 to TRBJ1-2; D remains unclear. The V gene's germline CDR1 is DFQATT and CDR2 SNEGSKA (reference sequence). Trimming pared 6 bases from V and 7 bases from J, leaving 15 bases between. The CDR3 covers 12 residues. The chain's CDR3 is CSAAGSSRGYTF. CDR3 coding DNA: TGCAGTGCCGCCGGTTCGTCTCGTGGCTACACCTTC.

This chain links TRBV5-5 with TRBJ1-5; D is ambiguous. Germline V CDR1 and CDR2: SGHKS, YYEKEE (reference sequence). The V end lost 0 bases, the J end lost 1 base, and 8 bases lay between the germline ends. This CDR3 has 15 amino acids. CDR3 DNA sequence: TGTGCCAGCAGCTTGGCCCCGGGGAGCAATCAGCCCCAGCATTTT. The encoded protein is CASSLAPGSNQPQHF.

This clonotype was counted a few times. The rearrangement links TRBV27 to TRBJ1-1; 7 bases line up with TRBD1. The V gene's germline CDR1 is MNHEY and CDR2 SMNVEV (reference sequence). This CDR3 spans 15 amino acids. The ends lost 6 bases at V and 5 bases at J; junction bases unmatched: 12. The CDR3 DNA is TGTGCCAGCAGGCGTACAGGGGTAATGGCGACTGAAGCTTTCTTT. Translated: CASRRTGVMATEAFF.